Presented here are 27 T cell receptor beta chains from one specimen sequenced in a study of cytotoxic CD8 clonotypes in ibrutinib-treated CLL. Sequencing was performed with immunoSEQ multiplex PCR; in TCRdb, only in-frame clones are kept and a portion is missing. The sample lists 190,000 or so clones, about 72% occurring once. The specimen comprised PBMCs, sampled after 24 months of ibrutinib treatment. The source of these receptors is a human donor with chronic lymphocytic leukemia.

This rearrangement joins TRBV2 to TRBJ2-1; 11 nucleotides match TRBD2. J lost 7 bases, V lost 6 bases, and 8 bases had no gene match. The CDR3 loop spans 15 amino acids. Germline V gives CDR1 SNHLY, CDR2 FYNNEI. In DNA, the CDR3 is TGTGCCAGCAGGCCTACTAGCGGGAGTAGGAATGAGCAGTTCTTC. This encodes CASRPTSGSRNEQFF.

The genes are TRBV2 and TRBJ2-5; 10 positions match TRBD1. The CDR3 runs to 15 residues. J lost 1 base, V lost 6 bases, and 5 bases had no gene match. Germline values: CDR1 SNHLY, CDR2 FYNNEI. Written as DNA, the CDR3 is TGTGCCAGCAGAAGGGACAGGGGAAGCCAAGAGACCCAGTACTTC. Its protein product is CASRRDRGSQETQYF.

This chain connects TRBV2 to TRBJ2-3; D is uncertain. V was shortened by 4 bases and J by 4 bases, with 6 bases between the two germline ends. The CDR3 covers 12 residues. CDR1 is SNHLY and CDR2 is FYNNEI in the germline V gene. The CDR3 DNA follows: TGTGCCAGCAGTGGGTCCCCAGATACGCAGTATTTT. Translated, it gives CASSGSPDTQYF.

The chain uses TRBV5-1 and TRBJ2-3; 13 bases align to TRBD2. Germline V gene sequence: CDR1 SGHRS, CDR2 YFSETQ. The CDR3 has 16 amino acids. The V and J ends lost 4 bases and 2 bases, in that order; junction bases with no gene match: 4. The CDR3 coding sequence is TGCGCCAGCAGCAGGGGACTAGCGGGGCTCACAGATACGCAGTATTTT. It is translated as CASSRGLAGLTDTQYF.

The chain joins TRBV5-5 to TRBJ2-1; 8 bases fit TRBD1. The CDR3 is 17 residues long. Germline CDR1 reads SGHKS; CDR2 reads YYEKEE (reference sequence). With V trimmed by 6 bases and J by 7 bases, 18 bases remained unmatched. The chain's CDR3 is CASTLSDRVRFRNEQFF. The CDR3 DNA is TGTGCCAGCACCCTATCGGACAGGGTCAGGTTCCGGAATGAGCAGTTCTTC. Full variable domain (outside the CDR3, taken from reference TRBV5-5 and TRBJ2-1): DAGVTQSPTHLIKTRGQQVTLRCSPISGHKSVSWYQQVLGQGPQFIFQYYEKEERGRGNFPDRFSARQFPNYSSELNVNALLLGDSALYLCASTLSDRVRFRNEQFFGPGTRLTVL.

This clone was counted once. CDR3 DNA sequence: TGTGCCAGCAGTTTATTCGCCGGAGGCAATCAGCCCCAGCATTTT. Translated: CASSLFAGGNQPQHF. V is TRBV28 and J is TRBJ1-5; D ambiguous. V was trimmed by 1 base and J by 2 bases, leaving 9 bases between them. Germline CDR1 reads MDHEN; CDR2 reads SYDVKM. This CDR3 spans 15 amino acids. The entire variable domain, with the rest obtained from reference TRBV28 and TRBJ1-5, is as follows: DVKVTQSSRYLVKRTGEKVFLECVQDMDHENMFWYRQDPGLGLRLIYFSYDVKMKEKGDIPEGYSVSREKKERFSLILESASTNQTSMYLCASSLFAGGNQPQHFGDGTRLSIL.

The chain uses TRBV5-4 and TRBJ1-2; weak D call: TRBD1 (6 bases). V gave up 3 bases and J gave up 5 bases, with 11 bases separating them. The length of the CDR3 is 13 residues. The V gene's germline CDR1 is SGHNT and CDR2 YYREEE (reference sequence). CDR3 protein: CASSSGQLYGYTF. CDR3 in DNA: TGTGCCAGCAGCTCAGGACAGTTATATGGCTACACCTTC.

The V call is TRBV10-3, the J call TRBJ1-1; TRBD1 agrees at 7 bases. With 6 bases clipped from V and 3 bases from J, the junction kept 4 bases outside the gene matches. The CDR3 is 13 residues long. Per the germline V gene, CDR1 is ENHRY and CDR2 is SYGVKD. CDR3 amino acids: CAISGQAYTEAFF. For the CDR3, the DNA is TGTGCCATCAGCGGACAGGCGTACACTGAAGCTTTCTTT.

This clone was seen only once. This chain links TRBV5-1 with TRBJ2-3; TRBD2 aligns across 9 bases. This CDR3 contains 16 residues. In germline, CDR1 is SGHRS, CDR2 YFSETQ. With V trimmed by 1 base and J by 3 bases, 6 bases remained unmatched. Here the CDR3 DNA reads TGCGCCAGCAGCTTGTCCCCAGCGGGAGGTACAGATACGCAGTATTTT. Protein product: CASSLSPAGGTDTQYF.

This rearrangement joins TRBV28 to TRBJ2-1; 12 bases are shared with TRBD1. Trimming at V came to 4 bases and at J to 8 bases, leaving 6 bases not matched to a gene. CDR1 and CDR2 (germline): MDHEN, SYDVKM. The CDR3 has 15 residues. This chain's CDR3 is CASSSGTGGSDEQFF. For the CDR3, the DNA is TGTGCCAGCAGTTCCGGGACAGGGGGCAGCGATGAGCAGTTCTTC. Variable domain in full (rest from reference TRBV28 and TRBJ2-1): DVKVTQSSRYLVKRTGEKVFLECVQDMDHENMFWYRQDPGLGLRLIYFSYDVKMKEKGDIPEGYSVSREKKERFSLILESASTNQTSMYLCASSSGTGGSDEQFFGPGTRLTVL.

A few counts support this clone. The CDR3, as DNA: TGTGCCAGCAGTTACACAGGGGGCTCTGGGGCCAACGTCCTGACTTTC. Amino acids: CASSYTGGSGANVLTF. This chain connects TRBV6-5 to TRBJ2-6; TRBD1 aligns across 8 bases. Germline-derived CDR1 and CDR2 are MNHEY and SVGAGI. Trimming took 2 bases from V and 0 from J; bases not matched to a gene: 0. The CDR3 is made up of 16 amino acids.

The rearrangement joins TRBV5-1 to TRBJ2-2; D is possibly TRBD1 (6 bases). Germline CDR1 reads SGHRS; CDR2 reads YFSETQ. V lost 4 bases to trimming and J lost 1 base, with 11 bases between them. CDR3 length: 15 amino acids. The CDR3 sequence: CASSPPQGNTGELFF. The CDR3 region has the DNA TGCGCCAGCAGCCCCCCACAGGGGAACACCGGGGAGCTGTTTTTT.

The CDR3 sequence: CASSLLDPLAGNTIYF. The CDR3 region has the DNA TGCGCCAGCAGCTTGTTAGACCCTCTGGCTGGAAACACCATATATTTT. This chain links TRBV5-1 with TRBJ1-3, with no clear D. Deletions cut 1 base from V and 2 bases from J, with 13 bases between. Germline CDR1 is SGHRS and CDR2 is YFSETQ. The CDR3 covers 16 residues.

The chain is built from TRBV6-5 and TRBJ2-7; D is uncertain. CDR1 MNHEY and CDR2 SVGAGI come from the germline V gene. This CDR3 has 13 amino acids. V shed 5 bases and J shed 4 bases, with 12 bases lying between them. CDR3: CASSPLDSYEQYF. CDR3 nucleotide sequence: TGTGCCAGCAGTCCGCTCGATTCTTACGAGCAGTACTTC.

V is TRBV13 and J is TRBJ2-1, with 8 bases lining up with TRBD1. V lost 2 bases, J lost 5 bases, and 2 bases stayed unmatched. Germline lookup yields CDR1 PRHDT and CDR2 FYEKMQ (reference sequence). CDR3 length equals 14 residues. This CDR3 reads CASSLPGQDNEQFF. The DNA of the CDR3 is TGTGCCAGCAGCTTACCGGGACAGGACAATGAGCAGTTCTTC.

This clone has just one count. CDR3: CASSFAAGSVYEQYF. The CDR3 DNA reads as TGTGCCAGCAGTTTTGCGGCAGGGTCGGTCTACGAGCAGTACTTC. This chain connects TRBV28 to TRBJ2-7; TRBD1 is a possible D gene (5 bases). Trimming removed 3 bases at V and 3 bases at J, with 15 bases between. The CDR3 loop spans 15 amino acids. Germline assignment: CDR1 MDHEN and CDR2 SYDVKM.

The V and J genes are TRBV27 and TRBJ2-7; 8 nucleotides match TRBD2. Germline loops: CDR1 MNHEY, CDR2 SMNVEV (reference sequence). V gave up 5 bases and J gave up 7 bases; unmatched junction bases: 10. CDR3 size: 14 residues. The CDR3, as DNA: TGTGCCAGCAGTGCTTTAGCGGGATCAGGTGAGCAGTACTTC. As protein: CASSALAGSGEQYF.

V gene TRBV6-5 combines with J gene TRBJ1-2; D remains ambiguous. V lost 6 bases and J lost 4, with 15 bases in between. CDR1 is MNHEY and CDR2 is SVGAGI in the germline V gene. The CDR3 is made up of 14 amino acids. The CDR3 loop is CASSNLEHGYGYTF. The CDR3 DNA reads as TGTGCCAGCAGCAACCTCGAGCACGGCTATGGCTACACCTTC.

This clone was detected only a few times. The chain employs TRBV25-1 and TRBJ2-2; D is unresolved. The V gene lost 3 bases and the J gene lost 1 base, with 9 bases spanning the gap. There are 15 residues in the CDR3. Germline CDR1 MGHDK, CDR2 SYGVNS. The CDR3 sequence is CASSDPGWNTGELFF. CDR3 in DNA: TGTGCCAGCAGTGATCCAGGATGGAACACCGGGGAGCTGTTTTTT.

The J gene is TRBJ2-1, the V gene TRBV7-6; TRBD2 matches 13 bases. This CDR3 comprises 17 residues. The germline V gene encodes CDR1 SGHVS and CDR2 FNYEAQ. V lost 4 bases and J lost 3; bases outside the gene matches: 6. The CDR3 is CASSSRTSGSLYNEQFF. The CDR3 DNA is TGTGCCAGCAGCTCCCGGACTAGCGGGAGCCTCTACAATGAGCAGTTCTTC.

The CDR3 region is CASSYFTGPYEQYF. CDR3 sequence (DNA): TGTGCCAGCAGCTATTTTACAGGGCCCTACGAGCAGTACTTC. J is TRBJ2-7 and V is TRBV27; tentative D call: TRBD1 (6 bases). CDR1 MNHEY and CDR2 SMNVEV come from the germline V gene (reference sequence). The CDR3 is 14 residues long. V lost 6 bases to trimming and J lost 2 bases, with 14 bases between them.

CDR3 sequence (DNA): TGCGCCAGCAGCTTCGGGACAGCTTATGGCTACACCTTC. Amino acid sequence: CASSFGTAYGYTF. The chain couples TRBV5-1 to TRBJ1-2; 7 bases map to TRBD1. V trimming: 2 bases; J trimming: 5 bases; junction bases outside the gene matches: 3. CDR1 and CDR2 from the germline V gene are SGHRS and YFSETQ. CDR3 length equals 13 residues.

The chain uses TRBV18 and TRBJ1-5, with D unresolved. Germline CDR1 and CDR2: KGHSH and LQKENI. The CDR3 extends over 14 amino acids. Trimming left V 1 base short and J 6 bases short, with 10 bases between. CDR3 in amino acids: CASSPQGFPQPQHF. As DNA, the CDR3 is TGTGCCAGCTCACCACAAGGGTTTCCTCAGCCCCAGCATTTT.

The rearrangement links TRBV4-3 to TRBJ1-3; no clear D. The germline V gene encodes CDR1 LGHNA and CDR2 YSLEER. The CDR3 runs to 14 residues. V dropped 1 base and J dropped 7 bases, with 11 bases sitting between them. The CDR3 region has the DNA TGCGCCAGCAGCCAAGGGGCAGTAGGTAACACCATATATTTT. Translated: CASSQGAVGNTIYF.

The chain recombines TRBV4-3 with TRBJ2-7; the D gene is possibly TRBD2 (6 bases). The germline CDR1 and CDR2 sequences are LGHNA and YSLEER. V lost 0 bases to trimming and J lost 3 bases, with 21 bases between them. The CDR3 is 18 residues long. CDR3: CASSQDLVVRRGSYEQYF. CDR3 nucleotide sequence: TGCGCCAGCAGCCAAGACTTGGTCGTCCGGAGGGGAAGCTACGAGCAGTACTTC.

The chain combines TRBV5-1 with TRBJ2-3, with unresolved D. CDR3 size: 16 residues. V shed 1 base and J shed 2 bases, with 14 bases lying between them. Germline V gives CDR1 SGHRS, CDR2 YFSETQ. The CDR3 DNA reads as TGCGCCAGCAGCTTGTCTTGGCCCAGCGACACAGATACGCAGTATTTT. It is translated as CASSLSWPSDTDTQYF.

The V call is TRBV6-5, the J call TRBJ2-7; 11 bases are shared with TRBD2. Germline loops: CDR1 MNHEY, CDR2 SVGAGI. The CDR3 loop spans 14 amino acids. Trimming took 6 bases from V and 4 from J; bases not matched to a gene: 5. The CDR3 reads CASRWTSGPYEQYF. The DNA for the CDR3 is TGTGCCAGCAGGTGGACTAGCGGGCCGTACGAGCAGTACTTC.